This T cell receptor beta chain is drawn from a study of blood T cell repertoires in COVID-19. On the study more broadly: T cells, B-cell-depleted T cells, or PBMCs supplied cDNA or gDNA.

V was clipped by 3 bases and J by 8 bases; unmatched bases: 6. Germline-derived CDR1 and CDR2 are SGHRS and YFSETQ. The CDR3 is 15 amino acids. Original analysis: Using reference gene primer amplification, nucleated cell counts were estimated. Clones were sequenced by immunoSEQ multiplex PCR, and TCRdb holds only the in-frame ones, with some missing. The D gene and trimming were derived from the DNA, and the V and J assignments and clone size from that table. This sample yields about 98,000 clones, of which approximately 72% are seen a single time; roughly a quarter belongs to the top ten. The sequencing sample was made of peripheral blood. The rearrangement joins TRBV5-1 to TRBJ2-1, with 12 bases fitting TRBD1. The source is a man in his 70s with acute or convalescent COVID-19. The CDR3 protein is CASSYGGQGAHEQFF. CDR3 DNA sequence: TGCGCCAGCAGCTATGGGGGACAGGGGGCTCATGAGCAGTTCTTC.